Listed here are 4 T cell receptor beta chains from one sample, sequenced in a study of blood T cell repertoires in COVID-19. Some clones are missing from TCRdb's copy, which holds only in-frame ones; the method was immunoSEQ multiplex PCR. This sample has 120,000 to 150,000 clones; 85% to 90% occur once, and the top ten carry about 2.5%. The sample comprised peripheral blood. The origin of the receptors is a human donor in a cohort sampled during active COVID-19.

The CDR3 is CASSSQSGSNSPLHF. The DNA for the CDR3 is TGTGCCAGCAGCTCCCAGTCCGGGTCCAATTCACCCCTCCACTTT. The chain carries TRBV9 and TRBJ1-6; D not certain. The V end lost 4 bases, the J end lost 7 bases, and 15 bases lay between the germline ends. The CDR3 totals 15 residues. Germline V lookup: CDR1 SGDLS, CDR2 YYNGEE.

V gene TRBV5-4 combines with J gene TRBJ2-1; TRBD2 agrees at 8 bases. Looked up from germline, CDR1 is SGHNT and CDR2 is YYREEE (reference sequence). V lost 1 base and J lost 7; bases outside the gene matches: 7. The CDR3 contains 15 residues. The CDR3 bases are TGTGCCAGCAGCTTGAGAAGCGGGAGTTGGAATGAGCAGTTCTTC. Amino acids: CASSLRSGSWNEQFF.

The genes are TRBV24-1 and TRBJ2-3; D gene ambiguous. CDR1 is KGHDR, CDR2 SFDVKD, per germline. V lost 7 bases to trimming and J lost 6 bases, with 7 bases between them. The CDR3 is 11 amino acids. The CDR3: CATRSTDTQYF. As DNA, the CDR3 is TGTGCCACCAGGAGTACGGATACGCAGTATTTT.

A note on this clone: Other DNA sequences in the same sample also yield this CDR3. The chain has TRBV5-4 and TRBJ2-3; no firm D call. Trimming left V 0 bases short and J 3 bases short, with 5 bases between. The CDR3 spans 13 residues. Germline CDR1 is SGHNT and CDR2 is YYREEE (reference sequence). The CDR3 DNA is TGTGCCAGCAGCTTGGACTTTACAGATACGCAGTATTTT. Its protein is CASSLDFTDTQYF. The full variable domain, with the rest looked up from reference TRBV5-4 and TRBJ2-3, is ETGVTQSPTHLIKTRGQQVTLRCSSQSGHNTVSWYQQALGQGPQFIFQYYREEENGRGNFPPRFSGLQFPNYSSELNVNALELDDSALYLCASSLDFTDTQYFGPGTRLTVL.